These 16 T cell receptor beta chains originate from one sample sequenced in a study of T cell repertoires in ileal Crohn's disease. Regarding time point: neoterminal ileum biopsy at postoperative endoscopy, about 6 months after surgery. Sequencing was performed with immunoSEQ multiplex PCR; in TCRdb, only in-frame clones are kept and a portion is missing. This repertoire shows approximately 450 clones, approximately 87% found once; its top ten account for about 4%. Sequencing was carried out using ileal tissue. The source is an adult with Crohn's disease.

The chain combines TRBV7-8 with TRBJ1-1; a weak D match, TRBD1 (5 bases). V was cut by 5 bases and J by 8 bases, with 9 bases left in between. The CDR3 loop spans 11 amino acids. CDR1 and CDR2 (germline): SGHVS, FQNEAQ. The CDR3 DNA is TGTGCCAGCAGCCTGAACAGGGAAGCTTTCTTT. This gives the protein CASSLNREAFF.

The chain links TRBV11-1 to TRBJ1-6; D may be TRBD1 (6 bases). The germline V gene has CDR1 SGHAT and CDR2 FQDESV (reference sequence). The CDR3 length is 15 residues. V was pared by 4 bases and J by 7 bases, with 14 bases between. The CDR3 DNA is TGTGCCAGCAGCTCACCTAGGACAGAAAATTCACCCCTCCACTTT. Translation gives CASSSPRTENSPLHF.

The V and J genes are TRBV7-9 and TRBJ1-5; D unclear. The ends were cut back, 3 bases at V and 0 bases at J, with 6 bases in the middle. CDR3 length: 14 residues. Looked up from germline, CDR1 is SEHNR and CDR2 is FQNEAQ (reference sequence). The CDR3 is CASSFPDSNQPQHF. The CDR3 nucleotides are TGTGCCAGCAGCTTCCCAGATAGCAATCAGCCCCAGCATTTT.

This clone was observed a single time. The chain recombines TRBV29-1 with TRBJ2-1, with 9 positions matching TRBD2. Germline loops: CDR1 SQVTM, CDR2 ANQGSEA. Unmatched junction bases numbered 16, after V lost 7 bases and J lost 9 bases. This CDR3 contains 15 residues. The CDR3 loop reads CSANLASGVGGEQFF. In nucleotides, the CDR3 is TGCAGCGCCAACCTGGCTAGCGGGGTTGGGGGTGAGCAGTTCTTC.

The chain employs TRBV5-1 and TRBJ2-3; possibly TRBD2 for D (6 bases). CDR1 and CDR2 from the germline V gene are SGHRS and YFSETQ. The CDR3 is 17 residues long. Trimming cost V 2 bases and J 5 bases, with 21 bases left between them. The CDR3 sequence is CASSFLSGTRRGDTQYF. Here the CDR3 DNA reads TGCGCCAGCAGCTTTTTATCCGGGACTCGACGGGGAGATACGCAGTATTTT. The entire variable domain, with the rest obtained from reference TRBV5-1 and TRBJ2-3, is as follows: KAGVTQTPRYLIKTRGQQVTLSCSPISGHRSVSWYQQTPGQGLQFLFEYFSETQRNKGNFPGRFSGRQFSNSRSEMNVSTLELGDSALYLCASSFLSGTRRGDTQYFGPGTRLTVL.

The CDR3 DNA is TGTGCCAGCAGCTTGGCGTCCGGGTTCAACACCGGGGAGCTGTTTTTT. This sequence encodes CASSLASGFNTGELFF. The gene calls are TRBV5-5 and TRBJ2-2; D uncertain. In germline, CDR1 is SGHKS, CDR2 YYEKEE (reference sequence). V was shortened by 0 bases and J by 2 bases, with 11 bases between the two germline ends. The CDR3 has 16 residues.

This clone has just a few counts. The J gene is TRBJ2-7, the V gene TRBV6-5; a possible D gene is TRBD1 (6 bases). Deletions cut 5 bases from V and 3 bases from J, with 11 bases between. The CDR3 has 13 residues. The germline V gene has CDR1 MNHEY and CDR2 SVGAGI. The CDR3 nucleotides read TGTGCCAGCAGTCGACAGGTCAACTACGAGCAGTACTTC. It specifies CASSRQVNYEQYF.

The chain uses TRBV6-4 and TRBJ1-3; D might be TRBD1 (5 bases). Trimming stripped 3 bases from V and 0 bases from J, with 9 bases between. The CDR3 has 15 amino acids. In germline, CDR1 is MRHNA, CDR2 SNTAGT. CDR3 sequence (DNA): TGTGCCAGCAGTGAAACGACAGCCTCTGGAAACACCATATATTTT. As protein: CASSETTASGNTIYF.

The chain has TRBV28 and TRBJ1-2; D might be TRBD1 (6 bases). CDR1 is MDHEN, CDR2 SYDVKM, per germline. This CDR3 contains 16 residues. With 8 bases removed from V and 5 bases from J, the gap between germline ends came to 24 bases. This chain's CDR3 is CASAVSGQTLQYGYTF. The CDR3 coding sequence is TGTGCCAGCGCAGTTTCTGGACAGACTCTTCAATATGGCTACACCTTC.

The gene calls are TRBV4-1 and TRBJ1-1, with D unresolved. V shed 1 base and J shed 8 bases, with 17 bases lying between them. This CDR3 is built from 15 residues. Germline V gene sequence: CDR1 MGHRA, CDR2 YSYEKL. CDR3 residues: CASSQGRGGGAEAFF. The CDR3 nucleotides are TGCGCCAGCAGCCAAGGGCGGGGAGGAGGAGCCGAAGCTTTCTTT.

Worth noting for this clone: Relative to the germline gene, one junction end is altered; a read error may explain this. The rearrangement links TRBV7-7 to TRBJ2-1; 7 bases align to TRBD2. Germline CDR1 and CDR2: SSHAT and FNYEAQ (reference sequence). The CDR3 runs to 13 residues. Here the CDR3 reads CASSWGGENEQFF. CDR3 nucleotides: TGTGCTAGCAGCTGGGGGGGGGAAAATGAGCAGTTCTTC.

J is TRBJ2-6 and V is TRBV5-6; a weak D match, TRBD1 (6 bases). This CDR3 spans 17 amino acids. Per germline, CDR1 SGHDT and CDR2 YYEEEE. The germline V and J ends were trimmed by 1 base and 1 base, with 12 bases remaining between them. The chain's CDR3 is CASSLLGARSGANVLTF. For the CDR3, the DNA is TGTGCCAGCAGCTTGTTGGGGGCAAGGTCTGGGGCCAACGTCCTGACTTTC.

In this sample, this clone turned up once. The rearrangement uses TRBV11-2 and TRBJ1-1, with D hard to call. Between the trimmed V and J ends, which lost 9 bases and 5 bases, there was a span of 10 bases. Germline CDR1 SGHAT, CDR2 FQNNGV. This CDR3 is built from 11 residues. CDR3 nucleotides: TGTGCCAGTTCTAGGTGGACTGAAGCTTTCTTT. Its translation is CASSRWTEAFF.

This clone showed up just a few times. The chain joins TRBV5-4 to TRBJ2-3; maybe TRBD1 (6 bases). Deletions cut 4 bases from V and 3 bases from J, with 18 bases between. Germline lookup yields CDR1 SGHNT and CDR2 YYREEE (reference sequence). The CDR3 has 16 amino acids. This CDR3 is CASSPAGQSRTDTQYF. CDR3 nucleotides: TGTGCCAGCAGCCCCGCCGGACAGAGCAGGACAGATACGCAGTATTTT.

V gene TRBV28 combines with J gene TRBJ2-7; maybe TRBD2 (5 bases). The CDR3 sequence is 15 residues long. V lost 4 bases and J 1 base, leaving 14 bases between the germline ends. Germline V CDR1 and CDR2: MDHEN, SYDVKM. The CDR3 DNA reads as TGTGCCAGCAGTTCACCGGGAAGCTGGTCCTACGAGCAGTACTTC. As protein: CASSSPGSWSYEQYF. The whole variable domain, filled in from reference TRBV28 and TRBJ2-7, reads DVKVTQSSRYLVKRTGEKVFLECVQDMDHENMFWYRQDPGLGLRLIYFSYDVKMKEKGDIPEGYSVSREKKERFSLILESASTNQTSMYLCASSSPGSWSYEQYFGPGTRLTVT.

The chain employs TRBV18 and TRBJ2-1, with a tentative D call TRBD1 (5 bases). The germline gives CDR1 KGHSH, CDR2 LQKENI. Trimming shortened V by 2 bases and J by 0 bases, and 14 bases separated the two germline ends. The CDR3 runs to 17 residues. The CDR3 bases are TGTGCCAGCTCACCAAGGGGCCAGGGTTCCTCCTACAATGAGCAGTTCTTC. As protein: CASSPRGQGSSYNEQFF. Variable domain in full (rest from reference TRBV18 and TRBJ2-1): NAGVMQNPRHLVRRRGQEARLRCSPMKGHSHVYWYRQLPEEGLKFMVYLQKENIIDESGMPKERFSAEFPKEGPSILRIQQVVRGDSAAYFCASSPRGQGSSYNEQFFGPGTRLTVL.